Below are 32 T cell receptor beta chains sequenced from a single sample in a study of HIV-infected patients and healthy controls. Around 530 ng RNA was reverse transcribed with alpha and beta constant-region primers. Alpha and beta chain libraries were made separately by chain-specific third strand synthesis with multiplexing indices. MiXCR was run by TCRdb on the 5' RACE reads, yielding one entry per CDR3 protein. The profile shows under 15,000 distinct CDR3 sequences, about 5.1% of them singletons. All unsorted peripheral T cells were captured because whole blood was used without fractionation. The specimen was blood. These TCRs come from an adult in good health.

In this sample, this clonotype turned up a few times. The chain combines TRBV18 with TRBJ2-3; D is unclear. Per germline, CDR1 KGHSH and CDR2 LQKENI. This CDR3 spans 13 amino acids. Deletions cut 8 bases from V and 2 bases from J, with 11 bases between. CDR3 protein: CASTQLPTDTQYF. The CDR3, as DNA: TGTGCCAGCACACAATTGCCCACAGATACGCAGTATTTT.

This clonotype is termed medium-sized (0.01 to 0.1%). The V gene is TRBV6-1, the J gene TRBJ2-3; 8 bases are shared with TRBD1. The CDR3 extends over 12 amino acids. In germline, CDR1 is MNHNS, CDR2 SASEGT. The CDR3 DNA sequence: TGTGCTAGTCAGGGGGCGGAAGATACGCAGTATTTT. Translating it yields CASQGAEDTQYF.

By share of the sample, this clonotype is medium-sized. This chain connects TRBV5-4 to TRBJ2-3; D gene ambiguous. This CDR3 comprises 17 residues. Germline loops: CDR1 SGHNT, CDR2 YYREEE (reference sequence). With 4 bases removed from V and 2 bases from J, the gap between germline ends came to 20 bases. CDR3 in DNA: TGTGCCAGCAGCGCAGGCAGGAAAACCCGATCCACAGATACGCAGTATTTT. This codes for CASSAGRKTRSTDTQYF.

This clonotype was picked up many times. The V gene is TRBV29-1, the J gene TRBJ1-1, with D unclear. The CDR3 is made up of 14 amino acids. The V gene lost 7 bases and the J gene lost 3 bases, with 18 bases spanning the gap. The V gene's germline CDR1 is SQVTM and CDR2 ANQGSEA. The CDR3 coding sequence is TGCAGCGCCCGTGGGCGAATGGTCGACACTGAAGCTTTCTTT. This encodes CSARGRMVDTEAFF.

This clonotype qualifies as medium-sized. This chain uses TRBV28 with TRBJ2-3, with D perhaps TRBD1 (6 bases). The CDR3 contains 13 residues. Germline lookup yields CDR1 MDHEN and CDR2 SYDVKM. The V gene lost 6 bases and the J gene lost 2 bases, with 9 bases spanning the gap. This CDR3 reads CASRGALTDTQYF. In nucleotides, the CDR3 is TGTGCCAGCAGGGGGGCCCTCACAGATACGCAGTATTTT. Drawing the rest from reference TRBV28 and TRBJ2-3, the complete variable domain is DVKVTQSSRYLVKRTGEKVFLECVQDMDHENMFWYRQDPGLGLRLIYFSYDVKMKEKGDIPEGYSVSREKKERFSLILESASTNQTSMYLCASRGALTDTQYFGPGTRLTVL.

By its share, this clonotype is medium-sized (0.01 to 0.1%). The chain carries TRBV20-1 and TRBJ1-5; 9 bases line up with TRBD1. Germline trimming cut 6 bases from V and 1 base from J; bases unmatched to any gene: 4. Germline V gene lookup returns CDR1 DFQATT and CDR2 SNEGSKA (reference sequence). This CDR3 is 14 amino acids long. CDR3 DNA: TGCAGTGCAACGACAGGGGGAAGCAATCAGCCCCAGCATTTT. This encodes CSATTGGSNQPQHF.

The table lists this clonotype with a few counts. This chain links TRBV5-6 with TRBJ1-1, with D maybe TRBD1 (5 bases). V shed 0 bases and J shed 12 bases, with 15 bases lying between them. There are 13 residues in the CDR3. CDR1 is SGHDT, CDR2 YYEEEE, per germline. Here the CDR3 reads CASSLVGGSETFF. The CDR3 DNA sequence: TGTGCCAGCAGCTTGGTCGGGGGGAGTGAGACTTTCTTT.

In this sample, this clonotype turned up many times. V gene TRBV11-2 combines with J gene TRBJ2-5; TRBD1 matches 9 bases. V lost 5 bases, J lost 4 bases, and 11 bases stayed unmatched. This CDR3 has 16 residues. Germline CDR1 and CDR2: SGHAT and FQNNGV. The CDR3 sequence is CASSPQQGARPETQYF. Here the CDR3 DNA reads TGTGCCAGCAGCCCGCAACAGGGGGCCCGTCCAGAGACCCAGTACTTC.

This clonotype occurred many times. This chain uses TRBV20-1 with TRBJ2-7; D ambiguous. The germline V gene encodes CDR1 DFQATT and CDR2 SNEGSKA (reference sequence). Trimming shortened V by 4 bases and J by 3 bases, and 13 bases separated the two germline ends. This CDR3 has 13 residues. Written as DNA, the CDR3 is TGCAGTGCTACGGGTACGGCCATCTACGAGCAGTACTTC. Amino acids: CSATGTAIYEQYF.

By its share, this clonotype is medium-sized (0.01 to 0.1%). The V call is TRBV6-4, the J call TRBJ2-1; D is possibly TRBD1 (6 bases). V shed 6 bases and J shed 1 base, with 10 bases lying between them. The CDR3 extends over 14 amino acids. Germline V gene sequence: CDR1 MRHNA, CDR2 SNTAGT. CDR3 nucleotide sequence: TGTGCCAGCAGACGGACAGCTTCCTACAATGAGCAGTTCTTC. This codes for CASRRTASYNEQFF.

CDR3 DNA sequence: TGTGCCAGCACCGCAGATTCTGGGGCCAACGTCCTGACTTTC. This translates into CASTADSGANVLTF. The V gene is TRBV6-1, the J gene TRBJ2-6; D unresolved. The CDR3 sequence is 14 residues long. Trimming left V 7 bases short and J 1 base short, with 8 bases between. In germline, CDR1 is MNHNS, CDR2 SASEGT.

This clonotype is categorized as medium-sized. V usage is TRBV9 and J usage is TRBJ1-2; 7 positions agree with TRBD1. CDR1 SGDLS and CDR2 YYNGEE come from the germline V gene. V shed 0 bases and J 4 bases; nucleotides not matched to a gene: 12. The CDR3 loop spans 17 amino acids. The CDR3 reads CASSVGDPGGLGYGYTF. The CDR3 DNA reads TGTGCCAGCAGCGTAGGAGATCCAGGGGGTCTGGGCTATGGCTACACCTTC.

This clonotype was detected ten times or more. The chain combines TRBV6-5 with TRBJ1-1; D remains ambiguous. With 8 bases removed from V and 0 bases from J, the gap between germline ends came to 16 bases. The CDR3 runs to 15 residues. CDR1 is MNHEY and CDR2 is SVGAGI in the germline V gene. Here the CDR3 reads CASCNQPPMNTEAFF. The CDR3 nucleotides read TGTGCCAGCTGTAACCAGCCACCCATGAACACTGAAGCTTTCTTT.

This clonotype is labeled medium-sized (0.01 to 0.1%). The chain couples TRBV5-1 to TRBJ2-1, with D possibly matching TRBD2 (6 bases). CDR3 length: 15 residues. V lost 0 bases and J 5 bases, leaving 12 bases between the germline ends. Germline V gene lookup returns CDR1 SGHRS and CDR2 YFSETQ. CDR3 protein: CASSLGSSANNEQFF. CDR3 nucleotides: TGCGCCAGCAGCTTGGGTTCTAGCGCCAACAATGAGCAGTTCTTC.

There are many counts of this clonotype. This chain joins TRBV5-1 and TRBJ1-1, with a weak D call TRBD1 (5 bases). Germline CDR1 reads SGHRS; CDR2 reads YFSETQ. Deletions cut 3 bases from V and 1 base from J, with 10 bases between. The CDR3 loop spans 14 amino acids. The CDR3 spells CASSWGSGNTEAFF. As DNA, the CDR3 is TGCGCCAGCAGCTGGGGGTCTGGGAACACTGAAGCTTTCTTT.

This clonotype came up a few times. The chain uses TRBV5-1 and TRBJ2-2; perhaps TRBD2 as D (5 bases). Trimming took 2 bases from V and 5 from J, leaving 16 bases between them. The V gene's germline CDR1 is SGHRS and CDR2 YFSETQ. The CDR3 has 16 amino acids. Here the CDR3 DNA reads TGCGCCAGCAGCTTTTCGGGGTCCCGGGGAACCGGGGAGCTGTTTTTT. Encoded protein: CASSFSGSRGTGELFF.

This clonotype was seen at least ten times. The chain has TRBV29-1 and TRBJ2-1, with D possibly TRBD2 on 5 matching bases. CDR1 SQVTM and CDR2 ANQGSEA come from the germline V gene. V lost 6 bases, J lost 6 bases, and 21 bases lay in between. CDR3 length equals 15 residues. The CDR3 coding sequence is TGCAGCGTGCTCCCGTCAAGGTCGGCGGGCAATGAGCAGTTCTTC. This gives the protein CSVLPSRSAGNEQFF.

The chain employs TRBV28 and TRBJ2-5; tentative D call: TRBD2 (7 bases). V was clipped by 5 bases and J by 4 bases, with 20 bases between them. Germline-derived CDR1 and CDR2 are MDHEN and SYDVKM. The CDR3 is made up of 16 amino acids. CDR3 loop: CASSLSGGGGGETQYF. The CDR3 DNA follows: TGTGCCAGCAGTCTATCGGGGGGAGGGGGAGGAGAGACCCAGTACTTC.

In this sample, this clonotype turned up many times. This chain uses TRBV14 with TRBJ2-1; D gene unclear. Trimming removed 1 base from V and 4 bases from J, with 8 bases in between. This CDR3 is built from 14 residues. Germline V gives CDR1 SGHDN, CDR2 FVKESK. CDR3 residues: CASSQVSQYNEQFF. Here the CDR3 DNA reads TGTGCCAGCAGCCAAGTTAGTCAGTACAATGAGCAGTTCTTC.

This clonotype was recorded many times. The genes are TRBV12-3 or TRBV12-4 and TRBJ2-6, with a weak D call TRBD1 (6 bases). Trimming left V 7 bases short and J 0 bases short, with 16 bases between. This CDR3 contains 17 residues. CDR3 sequence: CASKSDRSYSGANVLTF. The DNA for the CDR3 is TGTGCCAGCAAAAGTGACAGGTCCTACTCTGGGGCCAACGTCCTGACTTTC.

This clonotype was seen repeatedly, ten times or more. The chain joins TRBV9 to TRBJ2-1; D perhaps matches TRBD2 (5 bases). Germline V gives CDR1 SGDLS, CDR2 YYNGEE. The CDR3 spans 13 residues. V lost 6 bases to trimming and J lost 8 bases, with 15 bases between them. The CDR3 here is CASTPTGFDEQFF. The CDR3 DNA sequence: TGTGCCAGCACCCCTACGGGGTTCGATGAGCAGTTCTTC.

This clonotype has a count of ten or more. The chain uses TRBV11-2 and TRBJ1-4, with no clear D. Looked up from germline, CDR1 is SGHAT and CDR2 is FQNNGV. The CDR3 is made up of 17 amino acids. Trimming removed 0 bases at V and 0 bases at J, with 11 bases between. The CDR3: CASSLEIGLATNEKLFF. The CDR3 DNA is TGTGCCAGCAGCTTAGAGATTGGACTCGCAACTAATGAAAAACTGTTTTTT.

By share, this clonotype ranks as medium-sized. The V gene is TRBV10-3, the J gene TRBJ2-1, with 8 bases matching TRBD1. The CDR3 has 16 residues. J gave up 4 bases and V 0 bases, and 5 bases lay outside the gene matches. Germline V gene data show CDR1 as ENHRY and CDR2 as SYGVKD. CDR3 sequence (DNA): TGTGCCATCAGTGAGTCCGGACAGGGAGTGTACAATGAGCAGTTCTTC. Its protein is CAISESGQGVYNEQFF.

This clonotype is categorized as medium-sized. The rearrangement joins TRBV12-3 or TRBV12-4 to TRBJ1-1; D may be TRBD1 (5 bases). V lost 0 bases to trimming and J lost 9 bases, with 8 bases between them. The CDR3 extends over 12 amino acids. CDR3 in DNA: TGTGCCAGCAGTTTAGCGGGACCAAAAGCTTTCTTT. Protein: CASSLAGPKAFF.

This clonotype occurred many times. The J gene is TRBJ2-5, the V gene TRBV7-9; D is perhaps TRBD1 (5 bases). The CDR3 is 13 amino acids. From germline, CDR1 is SEHNR and CDR2 FQNEAQ (reference sequence). Between the trimmed V and J ends, which lost 6 bases and 3 bases, there was a span of 11 bases. The chain's CDR3 is CASRQGWKETQYF. The CDR3 DNA reads as TGTGCCAGCAGGCAGGGATGGAAAGAGACCCAGTACTTC.

The V gene is TRBV20-1, the J gene TRBJ1-1; TRBD1 might be the D (5 bases). V lost 8 bases, J lost 4 bases, and 20 bases lay in between. This CDR3 spans 14 amino acids. The germline CDR1 and CDR2 sequences are DFQATT and SNEGSKA (reference sequence). This CDR3 reads CSSRRGLPSTEAFF. DNA of the CDR3: TGCAGTTCCCGGCGGGGCCTTCCGTCCACTGAAGCTTTCTTT.

This clonotype came up many times. V gene TRBV3-1 combines with J gene TRBJ2-7; D may be TRBD1 (7 bases). The CDR3 consists of 16 residues. V dropped 1 base and J dropped 6 bases, with 19 bases sitting between them. From germline, CDR1 is LGHDT and CDR2 YNNKEL (reference sequence). CDR3: CASSQARGQGGGEQYF. DNA of the CDR3: TGTGCCAGCAGCCAAGCAAGGGGCCAGGGGGGCGGCGAGCAGTACTTC.

This clonotype counts as medium-sized. The J gene is TRBJ1-1, the V gene TRBV7-9; 10 bases agree with TRBD1. CDR1 and CDR2 (germline): SEHNR, FQNEAQ (reference sequence). The CDR3 covers 15 residues. After removal of 3 bases from V and 5 bases from J, the junction contained 6 bases not matched to a gene. DNA of the CDR3: TGTGCCAGCAGCTTTGGACAGGGGGTAGAGACTGAAGCTTTCTTT. Translated, it gives CASSFGQGVETEAFF.

This clonotype rates as medium-sized (0.01 to 0.1%). The chain links TRBV4-1 to TRBJ2-7, with 11 bases aligning to TRBD2. The germline V gene has CDR1 MGHRA and CDR2 YSYEKL. V lost 5 bases to trimming and J lost 2 bases; unmatched junction nucleotides: 5. The CDR3 has 15 residues. DNA of the CDR3: TGCGCCAGCAGCTGGACTAGCGGGCCTACCTACGAGCAGTACTTC. Amino acid sequence: CASSWTSGPTYEQYF.

This clonotype counts as medium-sized (0.01 to 0.1%). The V call is TRBV25-1, the J call TRBJ1-5; no definite D call. The length of the CDR3 is 14 residues. V gave up 4 bases and J gave up 3 bases, with 10 bases separating them. Germline V gene sequence: CDR1 MGHDK, CDR2 SYGVNS. CDR3 residues: CASSGTGNNQPQHF. In DNA form, the CDR3 reads TGTGCCAGCAGTGGGACGGGAAACAATCAGCCCCAGCATTTT. The full variable domain, with the rest looked up from reference TRBV25-1 and TRBJ1-5, is EADIYQTPRYLVIGTGKKITLECSQTMGHDKMYWYQQDPGMELHLIHYSYGVNSTEKGDLSSESTVSRIRTEHFPLTLESARPSHTSQYLCASSGTGNNQPQHFGDGTRLSIL.

This clonotype was detected only a few times. This chain links TRBV4-1 with TRBJ2-3; D is unclear. The CDR3 covers 16 residues. Trimming pared 1 base from V and 2 bases from J, leaving 13 bases between. Germline assignment: CDR1 MGHRA and CDR2 YSYEKL. CDR3 protein: CASSQVDLGFTDTQYF. DNA for the CDR3: TGCGCCAGCAGCCAAGTTGACTTGGGATTCACAGATACGCAGTATTTT.

This clonotype came up many times. The V gene is TRBV6-5, the J gene TRBJ1-1; D is undetermined. Between the trimmed V and J ends, which lost 5 bases and 8 bases, there was a span of 12 bases. Germline assignment: CDR1 MNHEY and CDR2 SVGAGI. The CDR3 is made up of 12 amino acids. CDR3 protein: CASSELGREAFF. CDR3 DNA: TGTGCCAGCAGTGAATTGGGAAGGGAAGCTTTCTTT.